This T cell receptor beta chain was profiled in a study of blood T cell repertoires in COVID-19 (dated by TCRdb to the early 2020s). Describing the broader study: Collaborator samples came from the United States, Italy and Spain and covered acute and convalescent phases of COVID-19. The samples were drawn from the first 160 participants of the ongoing ImmuneRACE study and from 950 to 1,500 subjects provided by 6 global collaborators. Deeply sampled blood TCRbeta repertoires from subjects exposed to, actively infected with, or recovered from COVID-19 were included in the dataset. The prospective study material was composed of cDNA or gDNA derived from T cells, B-cell-depleted T cells, or PBMCs. HLA class I and class II types, where available, came from metadata supplied by the sample provider rather than from assay-based typing. A de-identified subject ID, COVID-19 status, age in years and sex were almost always included in the sample metadata. The repertoires were made available in a free public database intended to serve as a resource for research on the immune response to SARS-CoV-2.

The investigation overall reported the following: Clinical and demographic metadata were provided uncurated, with the amount varying by source and participant.

TCRbeta CDR3 regions were amplified from genomic DNA using the immunoSEQ Assay, a bias-controlled multiplex PCR. The published analysis was carried out like this. The number of nucleated cells in each sample was estimated from the amplification of reference gene primers within the assay. To quantify the absolute abundance of each unique TCRbeta CDR3 rearrangement, sequence reads were collapsed and filtered. Productive Simpson clonality was computed per sample as the square root of Simpson's diversity index over productive rearrangements. This is the immuneACCESS table as TCRdb keeps it, with only in-frame sequences that have V and J called. A part of the clones is gone; compared with another copy, unresolved V genes explain less than half, and the rest is unexplained. For V, J and clone size, that table is used; D and trimming come from the DNA. Within this sample are more than 150,000 clones, with around 82% of them counted one time only. The leading ten clones occupy about 11% of the sample.

A remark on this clone: Its antigen remains undetermined. Base qualities are not recorded, but no much larger clone differs from it by a single base.

Trimming takes 1 base off V and 0 bases off J; junction bases not matched to a gene: 11. From the germline V gene, CDR1 is SGDLS and CDR2 is YYNGEE. The CDR3 numbers 20 residues from cysteine through phenylalanine. The kept DNA is CDR3 alone, 60 bases in frame from the first base. Participants in the prospective study were aged roughly 18 to 100 years, lived in over 20 United States geographic areas, and enrolled through a virtual design. In the prospective study, participants were assigned to cohorts based on the clinical history participants reported in a screening survey and a study questionnaire. For ImmuneRACE Cohort 3, a participant was defined as recovered based on two consecutive negative NP/OP PCR tests, clearance by a healthcare professional, or resolution of symptoms. Mobile phlebotomists in the prospective study collected whole blood, serum and a nasopharyngeal or oropharyngeal swab from every participant. Over a roughly 2-month period, participants in the prospective study had the option of providing additional blood draws and questionnaires. Before DNA extraction, prospective study blood samples were shipped either frozen or at room temperature.

Sequencing was performed on PBMCs or T cells enriched from blood (not recorded which). The chain is assembled from TRBV9 and TRBJ2-1; 12 middle bases align to TRBD2. The receptor was derived from a man between 40 and 49 years old who had recovered from COVID-19. The DNA sequence follows: TGTGCCAGCAGCGTACCAGAATCAGGACTAGCGGGACCCTCCTACAATGAGCAGTTCTTC. It translates to CASSVPESGLAGPSYNEQFF.